One TCR beta chain is described in this entry. PCR used 60 Vbeta primers and 13 Jbeta primers. Sequencing was performed with immunoSEQ multiplex PCR; in TCRdb, only in-frame clones are kept and a portion is missing. Among some 150,000 clones listed, roughly 80% were seen once. Every donor was a healthy person donating bone marrow. The entry originates in a study of cytomegalovirus exposure and HLA in healthy donors. Trimming pared 2 bases from V and 6 bases from J, leaving 8 bases between. The germline V gene has CDR1 SGHTA and CDR2 FQGNSA. This CDR3 spans 12 amino acids. Input material: PBMCs. The V call is TRBV7-2, the J call TRBJ2-7; perhaps TRBD1 as D (5 bases). This receptor was taken from a man aged 30 to 39 in good health and CMV-seropositive. CDR3 in amino acids: CASSLQGAEQYF. CDR3 DNA sequence: TGTGCCAGCAGCTTACAGGGTGCCGAGCAGTACTTC.